A selection of T cell receptor beta chains follows, all from one sample in a study of control samples from healthy donors and cancer patients. The repertoire was sequenced with immunoSEQ multiplex PCR; TCRdb's copy has only in-frame clones and lacks some. The data show about 70,000 clones, with about 95% seen just once and approximately 3% held by the top ten. The specimen was blood. The receptors shown here come from a woman aged 25 to 45 in good health. CDR3s include the opening cysteine and the closing phenylalanine or tryptophan. A D gene is named only where the DNA matches it firmly. Clone size is not always given. Where it is, it says once, few, many or a class for expanded clones.

- TRBJ1-2 TRBV21-1 - TGTGCCAGCAACCGGGAAGGATCAAGGCCTAACTATGGCTACACCTTC CASNREGSRPNYGYTF
- TRBJ1-2 TRBV11-1 - TGTGCCAGCAGCTTCAGCTCTAACTATGGCTACACCTTC CASSFSSNYGYTF
- TRBJ2-5 TRBV7-7 - TGTGCTAGCAGCTTTGGGGGATCCCATGGAGAGACCCAGTACTTC CASSFGGSHGETQYF
- TRBJ1-1 TRBV7-8 - TGTGCCAGCAGCCACGACGGTAATGAAGCTTTCTTT CASSHDGNEAFF
TRBD2 TRBJ2-1 TRBV18 - TGTGCCAGCTCACCACGTAGCGGGGGGGAAAATGAGCAGTTCTTC CASSPRSGGENEQFF
- TRBJ2-7 TRBV18 - TGTGCCAGCTCACCAGTTCTGCTGAGCTCCTACGAGCAGTACTTC CASSPVLLSSYEQYF
TRBD1 TRBJ1-1 TRBV9 - TGTGCCAGCAGCGTTGGACAGGGAGTGGGGGTGAACACTGAAGCTTTCTTT CASSVGQGVGVNTEAFF
- TRBJ2-2 TRBV7-3 - TGTGCCAGCAGTTGGGGGCCCGGGGGTACCGGGGAGCTGTTTTTT CASSWGPGGTGELFF
- TRBJ2-3 TRBV6-6 few TGTGCCAGCAGTTACGGGGACAGCACAGATACGCAGTATTTT CASSYGDSTDTQYF
- TRBJ1-3 TRBV19 - TGTGCCAGTATGAACAGACAAAACACCATATATTTT CASMNRQNTIYF
- TRBJ1-1 TRBV7-9 - TGTGCCAGTATGTTCTCCTTGAACACTGAAGCTTTCTTT CASMFSLNTEAFF
TRBD2 TRBJ2-3 TRBV3-1/TRBV3-2 - TGTGCCAGCAGCCAAGGTTCCGCGGGGGGGCACACAGATACGCAGTATTTT CASSQGSAGGHTDTQYF
- TRBJ2-1 TRBV7-8 - TGTGCCAGCAGCTTAAGGTCCAGGGGATTCTTCCATGAGCAGTTCTTC CASSLRSRGFFHEQFF
- TRBJ1-2 TRBV2 - TGTGCCAGCCTTGACAGAAACTATGGCTACACCTTC CASLDRNYGYTF
- TRBJ1-1 TRBV27 - TGTGCCAGCAGTGCTAACCCCGGGGAGGGGAGCACTGAAGCTTTCTTT CASSANPGEGSTEAFF
- TRBJ1-5 TRBV30 - TGTGCCTGGAGGTCCGCAAGGGCCGGGAATCAGCCCCAGCATTTT CAWRSARAGNQPQHF
- TRBJ1-1 TRBV19 - TGTGCCAGTAGTTCCCATCGAGGGGCTGAAGCTTTCTTT CASSSHRGAEAFF
- TRBJ1-4 TRBV2 - TGTGCCAGCTGCCTGAATAGGGGAGTGTATGAAAAACTGTTTTTT CASCLNRGVYEKLFF
- TRBJ1-1 TRBV6-6 few TGTGCCAGCAGTTACTCGGGCAGGGGCGGCACTGAAGCTTTCTTT CASSYSGRGGTEAFF
- TRBJ2-5 TRBV13 - TGTGCCAGCAGGCGTGGGGGTGGATACCAAGAGACCCAGTACTTC CASRRGGGYQETQYF
- TRBJ1-3 TRBV5-1 once TGCGCCAGCAGCTTGGGCCAAACGGGGAACACCATATATTTT CASSLGQTGNTIYF
- TRBJ2-3 TRBV13 - TGTGCCAGCAGCTTATCAGGTTGGGATGGCACAGATACGCAGTATTTT CASSLSGWDGTDTQYF
- TRBJ1-5 TRBV12-3/TRBV12-4 - TGTGCCAGCAGGGCCGTCAATCAGCCCCAGCATTTT CASRAVNQPQHF
- TRBJ1-5 TRBV15 - TGTGCCACCAGCAGAGATCGCAGGGATTTTCAGCCCCAGCATTTT CATSRDRRDFQPQHF
TRBD2 TRBJ2-1 TRBV7-3 - TGTGCCAGCAGCCCCGTCGGGGGGAACAATGAGCAGTTCTTC CASSPVGGNNEQFF
TRBD1 TRBJ1-6 TRBV2 - TGTGCCAGCAGTCTACAGGGGGCGCAGAGTCCACCCCTCCACTTT CASSLQGAQSPPLHF
- TRBJ2-4 TRBV5-4 - TGTGCCAGCAGCTTGGGCGGGCAGGCAAGGCAAAACATTCAGTACTTC CASSLGGQARQNIQYF
- TRBJ1-1 TRBV4-2 - TGTGCCAGCAGCCAAGAGATTGGTATCAATACCTGGGGTGCTGAAGCTTTCTTT CASSQEIGINTWGAEAFF
- TRBJ1-5 TRBV6-5 few TGTGCCAGCAGCGCCTTATACCTTACGAGTCAGCCCCAGCATTTT CASSALYLTSQPQHF
TRBD1 TRBJ1-4 TRBV20-1 - TGCAGTGCTAGTCGCGGGACAGCTAATGAAAAACTGTTTTTT CSASRGTANEKLFF
- TRBJ1-3 TRBV25-1 - TGTGCCAGCAGTGACCCTGGGTCGGGAAACACCATATATTTT CASSDPGSGNTIYF
- TRBJ1-1 TRBV5-1 - TGCGCCAGCAGCTTTGGGTCCTTGAACACTGAAGCTTTCTTT CASSFGSLNTEAFF
TRBD1 TRBJ1-1 TRBV10-3 - TGTGCCATCAGTGTTGGGCAGGGGGGTTTCCCTGAAGCTTTCTTT CAISVGQGGFPEAFF
- TRBJ1-4 TRBV19 - TGTGCCAGTAGGGACGGGGCTAATGAAAAACTGTTTTTT CASRDGANEKLFF
TRBD1 TRBJ1-1 TRBV5-1 - TGCGCCAGCAGCCCGACAGGGAAAATGGCTTTCTTT CASSPTGKMAFF
- TRBJ2-7 TRBV19 - TGTGCCAGTAGTTCCCCGGACAGTACCTACGAGCAGTACTTC CASSSPDSTYEQYF
TRBD2 TRBJ2-1 TRBV5-1 - TGCGCCAGCAGCTTGCGGACTAGCGGGGGGACCGAACCCATCTACAATGAGCAGTTCTTC CASSLRTSGGTEPIYNEQFF
- TRBJ2-5 TRBV7-2 once TGTGCCAGCAGCTTAGAAGGGGGTGCGATGGAGACCCAGTACTTC CASSLEGGAMETQYF
TRBD1 TRBJ1-4 TRBV5-5 few TGTGCCAGCAGCTTGGCTGGGGGGACAGGGGGTGAAAAACTGTTTTTT CASSLAGGTGGEKLFF
TRBD2 TRBJ2-1 TRBV10-3 - TGTGCCATCAGTCGCGGGGGATCAAACAATGAGCAGTTCTTC CAISRGGSNNEQFF
- TRBJ1-5 TRBV5-5 - TGTGCCAGCAGCTGGACGGGATATAGCAATCAGCCCCAGCATTTT CASSWTGYSNQPQHF
- TRBJ2-5 TRBV5-1 - TGCGCCAGCAGCTTGGATCCGGGGGGCCGAGAGACCCAGTACTTC CASSLDPGGRETQYF
TRBD2 TRBJ2-1 TRBV5-1 - TGCGCCAGCAGCTTGGGACTAGCGGGGGGGCCGTACAATGAGCAGTTCTTC CASSLGLAGGPYNEQFF
- TRBJ1-1 TRBV4-1 - TGCGCCAGCAGCCAGGTGGACATGGGGTTTGTCACTGAAGCTTTCTTT CASSQVDMGFVTEAFF